This TCR beta chain comes out of a study of T cell clonotyping in hematopoietic cell transplantation. Whole-study results and caveats: CD4 and CD8 repertoire contributions could not be separated without sorting. Few recipient clonotypes overlapped donors; over 97% were de novo at given depth.

The method was immunoSEQ multiplex PCR; TCRdb's version includes in-frame clones alone and lacks a portion of them. Of roughly 9,800 clones listed, about half are singletons. Recipients were bled about 28 days pretransplant and at posttransplant days 30, 100, 180. On this clone itself: The antigen remains undetermined.

The sequence came from a female patient aged 50-65 years who had an allogeneic stem cell transplant from an unrelated donor, so the T cells may come from the graft donor. Some clones in this sample may be carry-over from other donors' samples. The specimen comprised peripheral blood mononuclear cells, sampled 100 days after allogeneic stem cell transplant.

The CDR3 DNA follows: TGTGCCACCAGCAGAGTGGGACAGGGGGCTGGTGAGCAGTTCTTC. This codes for CATSRVGQGAGEQFF. This rearrangement joins TRBV15 to TRBJ2-1; 12 bases fit TRBD1. Germline V gene sequence: CDR1 LNHNV, CDR2 YYDKDF (reference sequence). The CDR3 totals 15 residues. Losses at the gene ends were 1 base for V and 9 bases for J; bases not matched to a gene: 4.